The rows below give T cell receptor beta chains drawn from one sample of a study of radiation and T cells in renal cell carcinoma. Repertoires were generated with immunoSEQ multiplex PCR, while TCRdb's copy carries only in-frame clones and drops some. Of 130,000 to 150,000 clones listed, about 88% are singletons. This specimen consisted of blood, obtained from a patient whose treatment included radiotherapy and nephrectomy. Source of these receptors: a woman between 45 and 65 years old with renal cell carcinoma. Each CDR3 is given with its conserved first and last residue. A D gene is named only where the DNA matches it firmly. Some rows mark clone size as missing; the rest say once, few, many or name a class of expanded clone.

d_call clone_size j_call cdr3_length v_call cdr3_nt cdr3_aa
TRBD2 . TRBJ2-7 19 TRBV11-3 TGTGCCAGCAGCCTAAGTTGGACCCGAGGGGTAGCGGGTTGTGCCGAGCAGTACTTC CASSLSWTRGVAGCAEQYF
TRBD1 . TRBJ2-5 14 TRBV5-1 TGCGCCAGCAGCTTACAGGGGTTTAAAGAGACCCAGTACTTC CASSLQGFKETQYF
. . TRBJ1-4 14 TRBV19 TGTGCCAGTAGTATACAGGGGAATAATGAAAAACTGTTTTTT CASSIQGNNEKLFF
. . TRBJ1-6 15 TRBV2 TGTGCCAGCAGTGGGACAGTGCCAATAGATTCACCCCTCCACTTT CASSGTVPIDSPLHF
TRBD2 . TRBJ2-3 15 TRBV2 TGTGCCAGCAGTGAAGAGCGGGGGCCCACAGATACGCAGTATTTT CASSEERGPTDTQYF
. . TRBJ2-2 17 TRBV19 TGTGCCAGTAGTCCAGCCTTCGGGACGGTAAACACCGGGGAGCTGTTTTTT CASSPAFGTVNTGELFF
TRBD1 once TRBJ2-5 16 TRBV18 TGTGCCAGCTCACCACAACTACAGGGGGTTGCGGAGACCCAGTACTTC CASSPQLQGVAETQYF
. . TRBJ1-2 14 TRBV7-9 TGTGCCAGCAGCGGGACATCATCTAACTATGGCTACACCTTC CASSGTSSNYGYTF
TRBD1 . TRBJ2-4 14 TRBV9 TGTGCCAGCAGCCCGAGGACAGGGACGGACATTCAGTACTTC CASSPRTGTDIQYF
. once TRBJ1-3 15 TRBV4-3 TGCGCCAGCAGCCAGGTCTACATTGGAGCAAACACCATATATTTT CASSQVYIGANTIYF
. . TRBJ1-6 16 TRBV18 TGTGCCAGCTCCCAGGGGCCGGGGCCCGATAATTCACCCCTCCACTTT CASSQGPGPDNSPLHF
. . TRBJ1-2 13 TRBV2 TGTGCCAGCGTTGGGGGGGAGAACTATGGCTACACCTTC CASVGGENYGYTF
TRBD1 . TRBJ2-5 15 TRBV2 TGTGCCAGCAGTGAACAGGGGGCGAATAAAGAGACCCAGTACTTC CASSEQGANKETQYF
TRBD1 . TRBJ2-1 16 TRBV9 TGTGCCAGCAGCGTCCGATCGGGACAGATTTCCAATGAGCAGTTCTTC CASSVRSGQISNEQFF
. . TRBJ1-6 18 TRBV7-9 TGTGCCAGCAGCTTAGCGCGGGGGGAATCAGACTCTAATTCACCCCTCCACTTT CASSLARGESDSNSPLHF
. once TRBJ1-2 14 TRBV27 TGTGCCAGCAGTTTGTCGGGTCCTCCAGGCGGCTACACCTTC CASSLSGPPGGYTF
. . TRBJ1-3 14 TRBV6-6 TGTGCCAGCACCCAGACAGCCACTGGAAACACCATATATTTT CASTQTATGNTIYF
TRBD1 . TRBJ1-2 14 TRBV5-1 TGCGCCACCGGGACAGGGGGCTCGGACTATGGCTACACCTTC CATGTGGSDYGYTF
. . TRBJ2-1 15 TRBV4-1 TGCGCCAGCAGCCGATCCACCGGACAGAGCAATGAGCAGTTCTTC CASSRSTGQSNEQFF
. . TRBJ2-7 12 TRBV18 TGTGCCAGCTCAGGGGAGGTGTACGAGCAGTACTTC CASSGEVYEQYF
. . TRBJ1-2 15 TRBV14 TGTGCCAGCAGCCGACCGGGACCGGGGAGGTATGGCTACACCTTC CASSRPGPGRYGYTF
TRBD2 once TRBJ2-5 18 TRBV16 TGTGCCAGCAGCCAATCTGGACTAGCGGGGGGGCTTCAAGAGACCCAGTACTTC CASSQSGLAGGLQETQYF
TRBD2 few TRBJ2-2 16 TRBV18 TGTGCCAGCTCACCACTCGGACTAGGGGACACCGGGGAGCTGTTTTTT CASSPLGLGDTGELFF
. . TRBJ2-3 15 TRBV9 TGTGCCAGCAGCGTAGCTACGGTTAGCACAGATACGCAGTATTTT CASSVATVSTDTQYF
. few TRBJ1-6 14 TRBV6-5 TGTGCCAGCAGTCCCTCAGAACACTGGTCACCCCTCCACTTT CASSPSEHWSPLHF
. . TRBJ1-4 13 TRBV7-9 TGTGCCCTTCAGGGAGCAACTAATGAAAAACTGTTTTTT CALQGATNEKLFF
TRBD2 . TRBJ2-5 16 TRBV19 TGTGCCAGCGCCACCGGGACTAGCGGGGGACAAGAGACCCAGTACTTC CASATGTSGGQETQYF
. . TRBJ2-1 14 TRBV29-1 TGCAGCGTTGGGAGGTCAGTAAATGTAGATGAGCAGTTCTTC CSVGRSVNVDEQFF
TRBD1 . TRBJ2-7 16 TRBV29-1 TGCAGCGTCCTTGGAACAGGGGGGATAATGGGTTACGAGCAGTACTTC CSVLGTGGIMGYEQYF